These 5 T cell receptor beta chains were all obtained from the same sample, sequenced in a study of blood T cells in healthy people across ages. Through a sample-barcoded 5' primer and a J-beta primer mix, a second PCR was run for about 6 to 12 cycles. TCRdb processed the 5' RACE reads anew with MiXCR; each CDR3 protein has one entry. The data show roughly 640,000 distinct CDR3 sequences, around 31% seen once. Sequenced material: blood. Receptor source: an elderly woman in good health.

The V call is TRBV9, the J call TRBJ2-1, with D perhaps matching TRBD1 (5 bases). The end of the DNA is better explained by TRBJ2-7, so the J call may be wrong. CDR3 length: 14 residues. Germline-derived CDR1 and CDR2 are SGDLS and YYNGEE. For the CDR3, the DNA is TGTGCCAGCAGCGTAGGGACATCCTACAATGAGCAGTACTTC. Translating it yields CASSVGTSYNEQYF.

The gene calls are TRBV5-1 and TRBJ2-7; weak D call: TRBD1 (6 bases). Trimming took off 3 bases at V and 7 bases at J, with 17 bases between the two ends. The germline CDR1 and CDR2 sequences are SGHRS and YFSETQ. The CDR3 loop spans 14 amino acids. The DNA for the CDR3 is TGCGCCAGCAGCTCCGGGACACTTAACAATGAGCAGTACTTC. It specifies CASSSGTLNNEQYF.

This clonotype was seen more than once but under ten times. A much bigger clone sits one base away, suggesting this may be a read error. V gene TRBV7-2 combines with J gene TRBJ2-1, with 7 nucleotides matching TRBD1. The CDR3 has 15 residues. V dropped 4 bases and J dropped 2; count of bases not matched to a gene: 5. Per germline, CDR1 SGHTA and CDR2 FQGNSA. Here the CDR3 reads CASSSRQGPYNEQFF. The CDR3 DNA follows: TGTGCCAGCAGCTCGCGACAGGGCCCCTACAATGAGCAGTTCTTC.

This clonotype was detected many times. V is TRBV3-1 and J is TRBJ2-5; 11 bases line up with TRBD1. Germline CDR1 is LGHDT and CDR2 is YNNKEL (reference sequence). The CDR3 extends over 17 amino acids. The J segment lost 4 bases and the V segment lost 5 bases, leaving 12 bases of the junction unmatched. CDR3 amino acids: CASSSDTDRGRGETQYF. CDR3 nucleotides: TGTGCCAGCAGCTCGGACACGGACAGGGGGCGGGGAGAGACCCAGTACTTC.

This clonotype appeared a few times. The CDR3 spells CASRYGVSSYEQYF. In nucleotides, the CDR3 is TGCGCCAGCAGATACGGGGTAAGCTCCTACGAGCAGTACTTC. The V gene is TRBV4-1, the J gene TRBJ2-7, with a possible D match to TRBD2 (5 bases). CDR1 is MGHRA and CDR2 is YSYEKL in the germline V gene. The CDR3 length is 14 residues. Trimming took off 6 bases at V and 0 bases at J, with 12 bases between the two ends.